The 24 T cell receptor beta chains reported below all come from one sample, sequenced in a study of blood T cell repertoires in COVID-19. Sequencing was performed with immunoSEQ multiplex PCR; in TCRdb, only in-frame clones are kept and a portion is missing. This repertoire shows roughly 200,000 clones, about nine tenths found once; its top ten account for 3.5% to 5%. Sequencing was carried out using peripheral blood. Receptors originate from a woman in her twenties or thirties with acute or convalescent COVID-19.

V and J are TRBV28 and TRBJ2-7; 8 nucleotides agree with TRBD2. V dropped 7 bases and J dropped 10; count of bases not matched to a gene: 18. CDR3 length equals 15 residues. Germline CDR1 and CDR2: MDHEN and SYDVKM. The CDR3 here is CASTPGGLLYTEQYF. CDR3 bases: TGTGCCAGCACACCGGGGGGGTTATTATATACGGAACAGTACTTC.

The genes are TRBV10-3 and TRBJ1-1, with D unresolved. Trimming stripped 0 bases from V and 5 bases from J, with 10 bases between. The CDR3 contains 14 residues. The V gene's germline CDR1 is ENHRY and CDR2 SYGVKD. The CDR3 sequence is CAISESAAITEAFF. DNA for the CDR3: TGTGCCATCAGTGAGTCCGCGGCTATAACTGAAGCTTTCTTT.

Details on this clone: The sample holds other DNA sequences that translate to the same CDR3. The chain has TRBV19 and TRBJ1-1; D is uncertain. Trimming pared 1 base from V and 4 bases from J, leaving 4 bases between. CDR3 length: 12 amino acids. Germline lookup yields CDR1 LNHDA and CDR2 SQIVND (reference sequence). The CDR3 reads CASSIAGTEAFF. CDR3 nucleotide sequence: TGTGCCAGTAGTATAGCCGGCACTGAAGCTTTCTTT.

About this clone itself: One end of the junction does not line up with germline, which may come from a read error. The chain joins TRBV14 to TRBJ1-2; no clear D gene. CDR1 and CDR2 from the germline V gene are SGHDN and FVKESK. The CDR3 is made up of 13 amino acids. The CDR3 sequence: CASSFMEGYGCTF. The CDR3 nucleotides read TGTGCCAGCAGCTTCATGGAGGGATATGGCTGCACCTTC.

The J gene is TRBJ1-3, the V gene TRBV11-2; 9 bases fit TRBD1. Germline V gene data show CDR1 as SGHAT and CDR2 as FQNNGV. The V gene end was trimmed by 3 bases and the J gene end by 9 bases; junction bases not matched to a gene: 9. The CDR3 is made up of 15 amino acids. CDR3 coding DNA: TGTGCCAGCAGCTTTGTAACCGGGACAGGGAGCACCATATATTTT. The encoded protein is CASSFVTGTGSTIYF.

The V and J genes are TRBV13 and TRBJ2-5, with 7 bases fitting TRBD2. The germline CDR1 and CDR2 sequences are PRHDT and FYEKMQ (reference sequence). J lost 3 bases, V lost 0 bases, and 4 bases had no gene match. This CDR3 spans 15 amino acids. In DNA form, the CDR3 reads TGTGCCAGCAGCTTAGGTCTAGCGGAGGAAGAGACCCAGTACTTC. Translation: CASSLGLAEEETQYF.

The V gene is TRBV7-8, the J gene TRBJ1-5; D gene uncertain. The germline gives CDR1 SGHVS, CDR2 FQNEAQ. This CDR3 contains 13 residues. V shed 3 bases and J shed 5 bases, with 8 bases lying between them. The CDR3: CASSFRTDQPQHF. CDR3 bases: TGTGCCAGCAGCTTCAGGACTGATCAGCCCCAGCATTTT.

In DNA, the CDR3 is TGCAGCACCGGGGTCCTTTATGGCTACACCTTC. The encoded protein is CSTGVLYGYTF. V is TRBV20-1 and J is TRBJ1-2; D unresolved. Germline CDR1 DFQATT, CDR2 SNEGSKA (reference sequence). The CDR3 is 11 amino acids.

The chain carries TRBV28 and TRBJ1-5; D may be TRBD1 (6 bases). The CDR3 consists of 14 residues. V dropped 3 bases and J dropped 5 bases, with 11 bases sitting between them. Germline CDR1 is MDHEN and CDR2 is SYDVKM. The CDR3 loop is CASSFDRKYQPQHF. The CDR3 DNA follows: TGTGCCAGCAGTTTTGACAGGAAATATCAGCCCCAGCATTTT. Combining the CDR3 with reference TRBV28 and TRBJ1-5 gives the whole variable domain DVKVTQSSRYLVKRTGEKVFLECVQDMDHENMFWYRQDPGLGLRLIYFSYDVKMKEKGDIPEGYSVSREKKERFSLILESASTNQTSMYLCASSFDRKYQPQHFGDGTRLSIL.

This chain links TRBV27 with TRBJ1-2, with D possibly matching TRBD1 (6 bases). This CDR3 comprises 13 residues. CDR1 is MNHEY, CDR2 SMNVEV, per germline (reference sequence). V lost 2 bases, J lost 6 bases, and 10 bases lay in between. CDR3 sequence (DNA): TGTGCCAGCAGTTTACGGACAGTTCATGGCTACACCTTC. Its translation: CASSLRTVHGYTF.

The rearrangement joins TRBV3-1 (or the pseudogene TRBV3-2) to TRBJ2-1; D is perhaps TRBD2 (5 bases). The CDR3 loop spans 13 amino acids. V was shortened by 4 bases and J by 5 bases, with 9 bases between the two germline ends. Per the germline V gene, CDR1 is LGHDT and CDR2 is YNNKEL (reference sequence). The CDR3 nucleotides read TGTGCCAGCAGCCCTCGGACTGACAATGAGCAGTTCTTC. It yields the protein CASSPRTDNEQFF.

The chain has TRBV6-6 and TRBJ2-7; 7 positions match TRBD1. The germline CDR1 and CDR2 sequences are MNHNY and SVGAGI (reference sequence). The CDR3 runs 15 residues. V shed 5 bases and J 3 bases; nucleotides not matched to a gene: 10. CDR3 loop: CASSQVGQSNYEQYF. The CDR3 DNA is TGTGCCAGCAGTCAAGTGGGACAGTCCAACTACGAGCAGTACTTC.

This chain uses TRBV19 with TRBJ2-2; TRBD2 matches 7 bases. V shed 8 bases, J shed 5 bases, and the junction held 5 bases outside the gene matches. The germline V gene encodes CDR1 LNHDA and CDR2 SQIVND (reference sequence). There are 13 residues in the CDR3. The CDR3 nucleotides read TGTGCCAGTGATGGCGGGAGAACCGGGGAGCTGTTTTTT. Translation: CASDGGRTGELFF.

The gene calls are TRBV25-1 and TRBJ1-3; D not resolved. Germline V CDR1 and CDR2: MGHDK, SYGVNS. V lost 10 bases and J 13 bases, leaving 14 bases between the germline ends. This CDR3 has 10 amino acids. The CDR3 bases are TGTGCCACCCGGGGAGACCAGATATATTTT. Translating it yields CATRGDQIYF.

The CDR3 reads CASSQDRWGQDDETQYF. The CDR3 nucleotides are TGTGCCAGCAGCCAAGATCGTTGGGGGCAGGACGATGAGACCCAGTACTTC. The genes are TRBV3-1 (or the pseudogene TRBV3-2) and TRBJ2-5, with D maybe TRBD1 (6 bases). The CDR3 is 17 amino acids. Trimming left V 0 bases short and J 5 bases short, with 19 bases between. From germline, CDR1 is LGHDT and CDR2 YNNKEL (reference sequence).

The chain uses TRBV6-5 and TRBJ1-2; weak D call: TRBD1 (5 bases). The CDR3 extends over 14 amino acids. Germline V gene data show CDR1 as MNHEY and CDR2 as SVGAGI. Trimming removed 4 bases at V and 2 bases at J, with 11 bases between. The CDR3: CASSSPGQNYGYTF. Written as DNA, the CDR3 is TGTGCCAGCAGTTCCCCTGGACAAAACTATGGCTACACCTTC.

The chain carries TRBV6-5 and TRBJ2-7, with 10 bases identical to TRBD1. The V and J ends lost 6 bases and 4 bases, in that order; junction bases with no gene match: 9. In germline, CDR1 is MNHEY, CDR2 SVGAGI. This CDR3 comprises 15 residues. CDR3 in amino acids: CASSRPGQGLYEQYF. CDR3 nucleotides: TGTGCCAGCAGCCGACCGGGACAGGGGTTATACGAGCAGTACTTC.

V and J are TRBV20-1 and TRBJ2-3, with D perhaps TRBD1 (7 bases). This CDR3 comprises 11 residues. Trimming took off 5 bases at V and 7 bases at J, with 10 bases between the two ends. Per the germline V gene, CDR1 is DFQATT and CDR2 is SNEGSKA (reference sequence). This CDR3 reads CSAGGGYTQYF. CDR3 DNA: TGCAGTGCTGGAGGGGGCTATACGCAGTATTTT.

The chain uses TRBV6-6 and TRBJ2-7; 13 bases agree with TRBD2. V lost 6 bases, J lost 7 bases, and 3 bases stayed unmatched. The CDR3 extends over 13 amino acids. The V gene's germline CDR1 is MNHNY and CDR2 SVGAGI (reference sequence). CDR3 DNA sequence: TGTGCCAGCAGCGGACTAGCGGGAGAGGAGCAGTACTTC. Its translation: CASSGLAGEEQYF.

The rearrangement joins TRBV6-5 to TRBJ2-3; 11 nucleotides line up with TRBD2. CDR3 length: 15 amino acids. Looked up from germline, CDR1 is MNHEY and CDR2 is SVGAGI. Unmatched junction bases numbered 3, after V lost 5 bases and J lost 2 bases. CDR3 protein: CASSLAGGPTDTQYF. The CDR3 DNA reads as TGTGCCAGCAGTCTAGCGGGAGGCCCCACAGATACGCAGTATTTT.

This chain uses TRBV3-1 (or the pseudogene TRBV3-2) with TRBJ2-1; TRBD1 matches at 9 bases. Germline V gene data show CDR1 as LGHDT and CDR2 as YNNKEL (reference sequence). The CDR3 length is 15 residues. J gave up 12 bases and V 4 bases, and 13 bases lay outside the gene matches. The CDR3 bases are TGTGCCAGCAGCCTTAGGGACAGGGTGGTTCTCGGGCAGTTCTTC. This codes for CASSLRDRVVLGQFF.

The chain uses TRBV3-1 (or the pseudogene TRBV3-2) and TRBJ2-6; no clear D. The CDR3 extends over 15 amino acids. CDR1 LGHDT and CDR2 YNNKEL come from the germline V gene (reference sequence). V lost 5 bases to trimming and J lost 2 bases, with 10 bases between them. CDR3: CASSLDTTGANVLTF. The CDR3 DNA follows: TGTGCCAGCAGCTTAGACACGACTGGGGCCAACGTCCTGACTTTC.

The V gene is TRBV21-1, the J gene TRBJ1-5. TRBV21-1 is labeled a pseudogene. The CDR3 covers 15 residues. CDR3 region: CASTQEKLSDQPQHF. CDR3 DNA: TGTGCCAGCACCCAAGAAAAGCTTTCCGATCAGCCCCAGCATTTT.

The chain is built from TRBV3-1 (or the pseudogene TRBV3-2) and TRBJ1-1, with 7 bases identical to TRBD1. From germline, CDR1 is LGHDT and CDR2 YNNKEL (reference sequence). V gave up 4 bases and J gave up 7 bases; unmatched junction bases: 12. The CDR3 runs to 15 residues. This chain's CDR3 is CASSPSWQGELEAFF. The CDR3 DNA follows: TGTGCCAGCAGCCCTTCCTGGCAGGGGGAGCTTGAAGCTTTCTTT.